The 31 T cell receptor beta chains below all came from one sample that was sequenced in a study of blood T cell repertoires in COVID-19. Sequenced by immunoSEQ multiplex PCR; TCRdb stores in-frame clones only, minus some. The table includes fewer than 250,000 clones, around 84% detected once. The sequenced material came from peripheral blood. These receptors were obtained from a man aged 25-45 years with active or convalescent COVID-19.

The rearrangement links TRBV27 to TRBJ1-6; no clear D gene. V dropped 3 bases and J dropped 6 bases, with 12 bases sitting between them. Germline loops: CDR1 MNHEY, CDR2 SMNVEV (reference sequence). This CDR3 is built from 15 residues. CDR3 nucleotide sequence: TGTGCCAGCAGTTTCATTGGGCCACTTAATTCACCCCTCCACTTT. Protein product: CASSFIGPLNSPLHF.

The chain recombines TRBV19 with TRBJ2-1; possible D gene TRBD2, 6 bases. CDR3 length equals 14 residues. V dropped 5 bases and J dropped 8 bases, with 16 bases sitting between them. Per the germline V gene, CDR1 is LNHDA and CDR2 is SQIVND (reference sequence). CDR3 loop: CASSGDSGGDEQFF. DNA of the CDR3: TGTGCCAGTAGTGGAGACAGTGGCGGGGATGAGCAGTTCTTC. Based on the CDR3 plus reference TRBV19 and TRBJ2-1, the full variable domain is DGGITQSPKYLFRKEGQNVTLSCEQNLNHDAMYWYRQDPGQGLRLIYYSQIVNDFQKGDIAEGYSVSREKKESFPLTVTSAQKNPTAFYLCASSGDSGGDEQFFGPGTRLTVL.

The DNA for the CDR3 is TGTGCCAGCAGCCCGACTCAGAACATGAACACTGAAGCTTTCTTT. Translated, it gives CASSPTQNMNTEAFF. The chain has TRBV14 and TRBJ1-1; no firm D call. The V gene's germline CDR1 is SGHDN and CDR2 FVKESK. This CDR3 has 15 residues. V shed 4 bases and J shed 0 bases, with 12 bases lying between them.

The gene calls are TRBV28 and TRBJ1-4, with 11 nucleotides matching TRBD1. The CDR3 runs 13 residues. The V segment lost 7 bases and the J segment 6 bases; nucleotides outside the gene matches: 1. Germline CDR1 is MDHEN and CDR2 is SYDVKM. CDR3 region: CASMDRGHEKLFF. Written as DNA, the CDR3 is TGTGCCAGCATGGACAGGGGGCATGAAAAACTGTTTTTT.

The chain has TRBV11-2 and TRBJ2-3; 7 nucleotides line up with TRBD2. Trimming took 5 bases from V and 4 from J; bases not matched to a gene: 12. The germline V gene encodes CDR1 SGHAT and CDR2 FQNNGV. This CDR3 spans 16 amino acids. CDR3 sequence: CASSPNWGGSSDTQYF. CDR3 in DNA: TGTGCCAGCAGCCCCAACTGGGGCGGGAGCTCAGATACGCAGTATTTT.

In DNA form, the CDR3 reads TGTGCCATCAGCGATGGACTAGCAGACTACGAGCAGTACTTC. The encoded protein is CAISDGLADYEQYF. The rearrangement joins TRBV10-3 to TRBJ2-7; 8 bases fit TRBD2. J gave up 3 bases and V 6 bases, and 7 bases lay outside the gene matches. The CDR3 totals 14 residues. Germline CDR1 reads ENHRY; CDR2 reads SYGVKD.

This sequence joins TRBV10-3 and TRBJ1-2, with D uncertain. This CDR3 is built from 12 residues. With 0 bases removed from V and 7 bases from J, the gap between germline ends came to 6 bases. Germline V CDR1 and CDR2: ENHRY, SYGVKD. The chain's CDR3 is CAISESRAGYTF. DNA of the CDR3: TGTGCCATCAGTGAGTCGAGGGCTGGCTACACCTTC.

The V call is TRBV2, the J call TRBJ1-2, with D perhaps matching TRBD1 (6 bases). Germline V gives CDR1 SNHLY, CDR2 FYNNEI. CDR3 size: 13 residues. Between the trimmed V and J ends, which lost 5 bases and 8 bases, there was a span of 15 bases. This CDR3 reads CASSPGVWSGYTF. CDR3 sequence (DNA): TGTGCCAGCAGTCCAGGGGTCTGGAGCGGCTACACCTTC.

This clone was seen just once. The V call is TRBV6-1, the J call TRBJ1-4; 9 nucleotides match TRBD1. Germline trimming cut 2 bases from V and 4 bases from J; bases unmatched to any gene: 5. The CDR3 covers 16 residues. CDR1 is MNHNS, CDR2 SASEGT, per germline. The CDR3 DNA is TGTGCCAGCAGTGAATCGCCGGGACAGGGTAATGAAAAACTGTTTTTT. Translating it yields CASSESPGQGNEKLFF.

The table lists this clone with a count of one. Here the CDR3 DNA reads TGTGCCAGCAGCTTAGGGGGACAGGGGGCCTACGAGCAGTACTTC. Translated, it gives CASSLGGQGAYEQYF. The rearrangement uses TRBV7-2 and TRBJ2-7; TRBD1 matches at 11 bases. CDR1 is SGHTA, CDR2 FQGNSA, per germline. V lost 1 base to trimming and J lost 2 bases; unmatched junction nucleotides: 1. This CDR3 has 15 amino acids. The entire variable domain, with the rest obtained from reference TRBV7-2 and TRBJ2-7, is as follows: GAGVSQSPSNKVTEKGKDVELRCDPISGHTALYWYRQSLGQGLEFLIYFQGNSAPDKSGLPSDRFSAERTGGSVSTLTIQRTQQEDSAVYLCASSLGGQGAYEQYFGPGTRLTVT.

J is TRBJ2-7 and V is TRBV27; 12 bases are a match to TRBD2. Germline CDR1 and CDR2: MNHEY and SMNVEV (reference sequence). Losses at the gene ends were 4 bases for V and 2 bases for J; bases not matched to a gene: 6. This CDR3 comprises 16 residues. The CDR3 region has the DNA TGTGCCAGCAGTTCGAGACTAGCGGGGGCTCCCTACGAGCAGTACTTC. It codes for CASSSRLAGAPYEQYF.

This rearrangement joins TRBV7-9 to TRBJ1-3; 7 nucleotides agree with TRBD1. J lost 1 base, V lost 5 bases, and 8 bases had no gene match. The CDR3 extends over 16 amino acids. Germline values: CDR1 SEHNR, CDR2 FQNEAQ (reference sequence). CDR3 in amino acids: CASSVLQGRSGNTIYF. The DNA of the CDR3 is TGTGCCAGCAGCGTTTTACAGGGGCGGTCTGGAAACACCATATATTTT.

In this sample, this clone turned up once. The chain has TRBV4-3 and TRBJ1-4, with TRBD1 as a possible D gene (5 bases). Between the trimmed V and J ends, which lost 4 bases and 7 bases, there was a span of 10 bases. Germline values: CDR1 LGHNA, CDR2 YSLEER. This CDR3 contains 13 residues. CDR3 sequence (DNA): TGCGCCAGCAGCCCGTATAGGGGTGAAAAACTGTTTTTT. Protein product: CASSPYRGEKLFF.

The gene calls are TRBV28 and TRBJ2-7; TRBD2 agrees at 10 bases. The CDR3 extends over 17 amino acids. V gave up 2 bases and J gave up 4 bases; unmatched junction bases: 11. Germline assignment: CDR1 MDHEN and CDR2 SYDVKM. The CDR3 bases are TGTGCCAGCAGTTTACCCTTGACCGGGACTAGCGCTTACGAGCAGTACTTC. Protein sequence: CASSLPLTGTSAYEQYF.

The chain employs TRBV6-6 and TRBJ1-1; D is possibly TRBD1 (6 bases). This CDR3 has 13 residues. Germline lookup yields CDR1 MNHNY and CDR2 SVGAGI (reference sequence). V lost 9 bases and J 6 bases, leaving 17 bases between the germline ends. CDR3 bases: TGTGCCAGTGCCCAGGGGAGTGTACCTGAAGCTTTCTTT. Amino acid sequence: CASAQGSVPEAFF.

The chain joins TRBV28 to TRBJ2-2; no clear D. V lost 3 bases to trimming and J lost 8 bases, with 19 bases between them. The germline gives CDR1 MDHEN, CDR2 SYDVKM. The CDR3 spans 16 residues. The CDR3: CASSFGLNWAEGELFF. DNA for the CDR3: TGTGCCAGCAGTTTTGGGTTGAATTGGGCCGAGGGGGAGCTGTTTTTT.

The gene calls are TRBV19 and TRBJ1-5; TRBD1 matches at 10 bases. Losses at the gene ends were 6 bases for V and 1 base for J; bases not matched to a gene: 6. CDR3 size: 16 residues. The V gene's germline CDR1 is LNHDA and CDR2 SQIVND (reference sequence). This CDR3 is CASRGTDRGSNQPQHF. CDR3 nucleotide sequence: TGTGCCAGTAGGGGGACGGACAGGGGGAGCAATCAGCCCCAGCATTTT.

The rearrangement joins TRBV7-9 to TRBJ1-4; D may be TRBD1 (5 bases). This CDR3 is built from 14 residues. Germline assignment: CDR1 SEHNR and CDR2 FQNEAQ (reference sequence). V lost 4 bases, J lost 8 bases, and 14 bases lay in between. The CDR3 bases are TGTGCCAGCAGCTACCCTTGGGCAGGGGAAAAACTGTTTTTT. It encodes CASSYPWAGEKLFF.

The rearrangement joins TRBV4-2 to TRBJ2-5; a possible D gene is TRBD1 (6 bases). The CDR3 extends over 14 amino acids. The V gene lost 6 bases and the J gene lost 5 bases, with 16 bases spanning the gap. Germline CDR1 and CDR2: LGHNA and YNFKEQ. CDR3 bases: TGTGCCAGCAGTCCGGACAGACTACCCGAGACCCAGTACTTC. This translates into CASSPDRLPETQYF.

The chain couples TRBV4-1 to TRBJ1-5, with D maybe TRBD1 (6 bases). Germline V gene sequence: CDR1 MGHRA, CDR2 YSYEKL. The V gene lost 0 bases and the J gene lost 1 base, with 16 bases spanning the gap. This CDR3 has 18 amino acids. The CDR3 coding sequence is TGCGCCAGCAGCCAAGAAACAGGGACCCTTATCAGCAATCAGCCCCAGCATTTT. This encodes CASSQETGTLISNQPQHF.

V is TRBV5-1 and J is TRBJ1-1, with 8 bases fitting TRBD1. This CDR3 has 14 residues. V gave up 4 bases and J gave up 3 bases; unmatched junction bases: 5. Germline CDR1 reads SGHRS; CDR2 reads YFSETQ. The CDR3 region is CASSEQGVYTEAFF. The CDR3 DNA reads TGCGCCAGCAGCGAACAGGGGGTCTACACTGAAGCTTTCTTT. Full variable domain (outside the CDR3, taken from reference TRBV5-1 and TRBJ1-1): KAGVTQTPRYLIKTRGQQVTLSCSPISGHRSVSWYQQTPGQGLQFLFEYFSETQRNKGNFPGRFSGRQFSNSRSEMNVSTLELGDSALYLCASSEQGVYTEAFFGQGTRLTVV.

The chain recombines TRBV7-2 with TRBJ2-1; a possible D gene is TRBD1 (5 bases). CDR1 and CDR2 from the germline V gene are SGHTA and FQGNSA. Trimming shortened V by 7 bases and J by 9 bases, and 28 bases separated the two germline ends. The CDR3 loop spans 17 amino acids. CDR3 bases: TGTGCCAGCACCATTCCCGGCCTCAGGACAAAGAATAGTGAGCAGTTCTTC. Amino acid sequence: CASTIPGLRTKNSEQFF.

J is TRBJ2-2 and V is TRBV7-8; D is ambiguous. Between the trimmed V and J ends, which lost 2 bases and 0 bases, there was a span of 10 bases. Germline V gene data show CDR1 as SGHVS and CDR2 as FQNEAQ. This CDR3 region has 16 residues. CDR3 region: CASSLLRGPNTGELFF. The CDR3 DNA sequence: TGTGCCAGCAGCTTACTTCGTGGCCCGAACACCGGGGAGCTGTTTTTT.

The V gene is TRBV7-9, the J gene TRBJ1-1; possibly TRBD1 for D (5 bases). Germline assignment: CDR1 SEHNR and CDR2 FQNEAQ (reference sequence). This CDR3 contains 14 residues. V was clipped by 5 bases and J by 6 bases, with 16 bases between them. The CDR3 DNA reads TGTGCCAGCAGCGATCAAGGGCAGGGCCCTGAAGCTTTCTTT. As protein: CASSDQGQGPEAFF.

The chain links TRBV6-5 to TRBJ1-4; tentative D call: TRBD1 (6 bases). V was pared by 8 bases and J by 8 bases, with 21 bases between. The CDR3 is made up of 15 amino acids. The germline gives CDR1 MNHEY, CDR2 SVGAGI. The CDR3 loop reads CASSMGAARREKLFF. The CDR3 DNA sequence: TGTGCCAGCTCCATGGGGGCAGCCCGAAGGGAAAAACTGTTTTTT.

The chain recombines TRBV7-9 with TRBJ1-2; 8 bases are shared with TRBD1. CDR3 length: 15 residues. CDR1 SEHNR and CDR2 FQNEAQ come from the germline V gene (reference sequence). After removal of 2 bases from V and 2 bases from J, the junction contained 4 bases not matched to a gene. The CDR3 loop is CASSLFQGANYGYTF. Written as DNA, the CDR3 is TGTGCCAGCAGCTTATTTCAGGGGGCGAACTATGGCTACACCTTC.

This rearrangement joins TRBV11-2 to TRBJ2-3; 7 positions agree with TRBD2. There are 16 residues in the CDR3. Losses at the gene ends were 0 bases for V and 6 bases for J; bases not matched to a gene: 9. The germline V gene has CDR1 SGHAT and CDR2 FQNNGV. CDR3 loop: CASSLERGGSVDTQYF. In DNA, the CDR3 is TGTGCCAGCAGCTTAGAGAGGGGAGGGTCGGTGGATACGCAGTATTTT.

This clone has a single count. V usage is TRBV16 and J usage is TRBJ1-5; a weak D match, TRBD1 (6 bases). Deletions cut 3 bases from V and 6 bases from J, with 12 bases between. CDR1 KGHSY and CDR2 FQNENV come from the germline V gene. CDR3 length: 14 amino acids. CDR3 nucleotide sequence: TGTGCCAGCAGCCACCTACAGGGCGGTCAGCCCCAGCATTTT. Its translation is CASSHLQGGQPQHF.

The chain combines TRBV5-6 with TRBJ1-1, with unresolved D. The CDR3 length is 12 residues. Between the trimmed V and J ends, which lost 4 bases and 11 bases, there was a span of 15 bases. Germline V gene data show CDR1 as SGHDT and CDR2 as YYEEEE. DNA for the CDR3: TGTGCCAGCAGCCTCACCACTCACGTTGCTTTCTTT. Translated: CASSLTTHVAFF.

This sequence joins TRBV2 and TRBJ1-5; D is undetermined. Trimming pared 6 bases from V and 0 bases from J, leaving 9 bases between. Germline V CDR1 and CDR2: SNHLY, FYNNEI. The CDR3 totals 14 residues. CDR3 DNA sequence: TGTGCCAGCAGCGCAGGTAATAGCAATCAGCCCCAGCATTTT. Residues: CASSAGNSNQPQHF. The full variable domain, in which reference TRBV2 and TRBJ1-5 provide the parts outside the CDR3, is EPEVTQTPSHQVTQMGQEVILRCVPISNHLYFYWYRQILGQKVEFLVSFYNNEISEKSEIFDDQFSVERPDGSNFTLKIRSTKLEDSAMYFCASSAGNSNQPQHFGDGTRLSIL.

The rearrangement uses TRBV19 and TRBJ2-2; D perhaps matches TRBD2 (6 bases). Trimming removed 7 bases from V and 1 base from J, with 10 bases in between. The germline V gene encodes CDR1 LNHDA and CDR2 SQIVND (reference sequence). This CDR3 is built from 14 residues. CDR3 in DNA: TGTGCCAGTAACCTGGGGGGGAACACCGGGGAGCTGTTTTTT. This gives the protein CASNLGGNTGELFF.